The subject of this entry is one TCR beta chain. Its matching antigen is unknown. The protocol was immunoSEQ multiplex PCR, while the TCRdb copy is restricted to in-frame clones and leaves out a portion. The profile covers 140,000 to 150,000 clones, with 75% to 95% appearing a single time and about 3% taken by the ten largest. This CDR3 spans 15 amino acids. V lost 4 bases and J 0 bases, leaving 10 bases between the germline ends. Germline loops: CDR1 LGHDT, CDR2 YNNKEL (reference sequence). This entry comes from a study of T cell responses to AZD1222 COVID-19 vaccine. Overall study results and limits: Baseline serostatus was positive in only a handful of AZD1222 recipients.

The source material was peripheral blood, sampled on day 0 of MenACWY control vaccination. This TCR derives from an adult in good health. The rearrangement uses TRBV3-1 (or the pseudogene TRBV3-2) and TRBJ2-4; weak D call: TRBD2 (5 bases). The CDR3 DNA sequence: TGTGCCAGCAGCCCGTCGGGGATAGCCAAAAACATTCAGTACTTC. Translated: CASSPSGIAKNIQYF.